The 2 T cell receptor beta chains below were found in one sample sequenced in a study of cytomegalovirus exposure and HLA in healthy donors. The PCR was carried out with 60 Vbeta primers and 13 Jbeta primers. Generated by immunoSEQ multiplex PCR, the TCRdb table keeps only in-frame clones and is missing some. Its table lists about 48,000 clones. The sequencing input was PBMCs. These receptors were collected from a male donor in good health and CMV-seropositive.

As DNA, the CDR3 is TGTGCCAGCAGTTTATCCCGGGGGGCTGGATCGGATACGCAGTATTTT. Its translation: CASSLSRGAGSDTQYF. The chain couples TRBV28 to TRBJ2-3; D is perhaps TRBD2 (7 bases). V shed 1 base and J shed 6 bases, with 17 bases lying between them. The CDR3 runs to 16 residues. Germline-derived CDR1 and CDR2 are MDHEN and SYDVKM.

CDR3 loop: CASRTILAGGGTDTQYF. CDR3 nucleotide sequence: TGTGCCAGCAGAACGATACTAGCGGGGGGGGGCACAGATACGCAGTATTTT. The gene calls are TRBV28 and TRBJ2-3, with 13 bases aligning to TRBD2. Looked up from germline, CDR1 is MDHEN and CDR2 is SYDVKM. The junction had 7 bases not matched to a gene; V was cut back by 6 bases and J by 1 base. CDR3 size: 17 residues.